These 30 T cell receptor beta chains came from one sample sequenced in a study of cytomegalovirus exposure and HLA in healthy donors. The repertoire was sequenced with immunoSEQ multiplex PCR; TCRdb's copy has only in-frame clones and lacks some. The sample holds about 110,000 clones, approximately 89% seen once. The specimen was PBMCs. The receptors shown here come from a woman under 30 in good health and CMV-seronegative.

The chain uses TRBV28 and TRBJ2-5, with D uncertain. CDR3 length: 11 residues. Germline-derived CDR1 and CDR2 are MDHEN and SYDVKM. V was shortened by 7 bases and J by 5 bases, with 8 bases between the two germline ends. Written as DNA, the CDR3 is TGTGCCAGCACTGCCGGGGAGACCCAGTACTTC. Protein sequence: CASTAGETQYF.

V usage is TRBV5-1 and J usage is TRBJ2-3; 8 bases map to TRBD1. Germline V CDR1 and CDR2: SGHRS, YFSETQ. This CDR3 has 13 residues. V was clipped by 2 bases and J by 5 bases; unmatched bases: 1. The CDR3 DNA reads as TGCGCCAGCAGCTTACAGGGGGAAGATACGCAGTATTTT. Its protein is CASSLQGEDTQYF.

J is TRBJ2-2 and V is TRBV5-4; 8 bases agree with TRBD1. J lost 3 bases, V lost 2 bases, and 3 bases had no gene match. The germline gives CDR1 SGHNT, CDR2 YYREEE (reference sequence). This CDR3 comprises 15 residues. CDR3: CASSFGTGHTGELFF. The CDR3 DNA reads as TGTGCCAGCAGCTTTGGGACAGGCCACACCGGGGAGCTGTTTTTT.

The chain links TRBV7-3 to TRBJ2-1; no firm D call. The V end was cut by 5 bases, the J end by 9 bases, with 11 bases between. The CDR3 is made up of 12 amino acids. Looked up from germline, CDR1 is SGHTA and CDR2 is FQGTGA. CDR3 sequence: CASSPSTGEQFF. In DNA, the CDR3 is TGTGCCAGCAGCCCGAGTACGGGTGAGCAGTTCTTC.

The chain combines TRBV6-5 with TRBJ1-5; 8 bases match TRBD1. Losses at the gene ends were 8 bases for V and 7 bases for J; bases not matched to a gene: 7. The CDR3 is made up of 13 amino acids. Germline assignment: CDR1 MNHEY and CDR2 SVGAGI. The CDR3 region has the DNA TGTGCCAGCGGACAGGGTAATATGCAGCCCCAGCATTTT. Protein: CASGQGNMQPQHF.

J is TRBJ1-1 and V is TRBV18; TRBD1 is a possible D gene (6 bases). The CDR3 runs 14 residues. In germline, CDR1 is KGHSH, CDR2 LQKENI. The V end lost 6 bases, the J end lost 4 bases, and 15 bases lay between the germline ends. The CDR3 sequence is CASSPGVTGTEAFF. The CDR3 nucleotides are TGTGCCAGCTCGCCAGGGGTAACAGGCACTGAAGCTTTCTTT.

CDR3 DNA: TGTGCCAGCAGCCCTAGGTCCGGGACAGGGGGCCCCGGGGAGCTGTTTTTT. Translation: CASSPRSGTGGPGELFF. The rearrangement uses TRBV7-9 and TRBJ2-2, with 12 nucleotides matching TRBD1. Germline-derived CDR1 and CDR2 are SEHNR and FQNEAQ (reference sequence). The CDR3 runs to 17 residues. V gave up 5 bases and J gave up 6 bases; unmatched junction bases: 10.

The gene calls are TRBV5-6 and TRBJ1-1; 9 positions agree with TRBD1. This CDR3 is 15 amino acids long. V trimming: 4 bases; J trimming: 1 base; junction bases outside the gene matches: 5. The germline V gene encodes CDR1 SGHDT and CDR2 YYEEEE. CDR3 region: CASSAPTGGNTEAFF. The CDR3 bases are TGTGCCAGCAGCGCCCCGACAGGGGGGAACACTGAAGCTTTCTTT.

V is TRBV7-6 and J is TRBJ1-1; 9 bases agree with TRBD1. The CDR3 spans 14 residues. Germline CDR1 and CDR2: SGHVS and FNYEAQ. With V trimmed by 1 base and J by 6 bases, 3 bases remained unmatched. The CDR3 bases are TGTGCCAGCAGCTTAGGAGGGACAGGGTCTGAAGCTTTCTTT. This translates into CASSLGGTGSEAFF.

The chain joins TRBV5-1 to TRBJ1-4; a weak D match, TRBD1 (5 bases). Germline CDR1 SGHRS, CDR2 YFSETQ. Trimming cost V 0 bases and J 5 bases, with 14 bases left between them. The CDR3 has 16 residues. The CDR3 is CASSLGAQASNEKLFF. In DNA form, the CDR3 reads TGCGCCAGCAGCTTGGGGGCACAGGCCTCCAATGAAAAACTGTTTTTT.

The chain recombines TRBV5-6 with TRBJ2-3; 8 bases line up with TRBD2. Losses at the gene ends were 1 base for V and 5 bases for J; bases not matched to a gene: 9. The CDR3 totals 16 residues. Germline values: CDR1 SGHDT, CDR2 YYEEEE. CDR3 nucleotide sequence: TGTGCCAGCAGCTTGTACGGGACTAGTAATGGAGATACGCAGTATTTT. It is translated as CASSLYGTSNGDTQYF. Drawing the rest from reference TRBV5-6 and TRBJ2-3, the complete variable domain is DAGVTQSPTHLIKTRGQQVTLRCSPKSGHDTVSWYQQALGQGPQFIFQYYEEEERQRGNFPDRFSGHQFPNYSSELNVNALLLGDSALYLCASSLYGTSNGDTQYFGPGTRLTVL.

About this clone: One end of the junction fails to match germline, which may point to a read error. The gene calls are TRBV9 and TRBJ1-6; possible D gene TRBD1, 5 bases. Germline V CDR1 and CDR2: SGDLS, YYNGEE. This CDR3 is built from 14 residues. The CDR3 region is CASSSRGGNSPLHF. The DNA of the CDR3 is TGTGCCAGCAGCTCACGGGGGGGGAATTCGCCCCTCCACTTT.

CDR3 in DNA: TGTGCCAGCACGCGGTGGGGCCAGGGGGCCGGGGAGCTGTTTTTT. As protein: CASTRWGQGAGELFF. This rearrangement joins TRBV28 to TRBJ2-2, with 7 bases fitting TRBD1. This CDR3 is built from 15 residues. Germline V gives CDR1 MDHEN, CDR2 SYDVKM. With 7 bases clipped from V and 6 bases from J, the junction kept 11 bases outside the gene matches.

V gene TRBV27 combines with J gene TRBJ1-1; D may be TRBD1 (6 bases). CDR3 length: 16 amino acids. CDR1 is MNHEY and CDR2 is SMNVEV in the germline V gene (reference sequence). The ends were cut back, 4 bases at V and 1 base at J, with 16 bases in the middle. The CDR3 DNA reads TGTGCCAGCAGTTCCCTCATACAGGGAAGGAACACTGAAGCTTTCTTT. Translation gives CASSSLIQGRNTEAFF.

The V call is TRBV25-1, the J call TRBJ2-7; D call uncertain. Trimming left V 5 bases short and J 3 bases short, with 5 bases between. Germline V gene data show CDR1 as MGHDK and CDR2 as SYGVNS. CDR3 length: 11 residues. CDR3 in amino acids: CASSHYYEQYF. For the CDR3, the DNA is TGTGCCAGCAGTCACTACTACGAGCAGTACTTC.

The rearrangement joins TRBV7-2 to TRBJ2-7; possible D gene TRBD2, 6 bases. The length of the CDR3 is 14 residues. Trimming stripped 0 bases from V and 3 bases from J, with 9 bases between. Germline V gene data show CDR1 as SGHTA and CDR2 as FQGNSA. Here the CDR3 DNA reads TGTGCCAGCAGCTTAGCGCCAGCGGGCTACGAGCAGTACTTC. It yields the protein CASSLAPAGYEQYF.

This chain links TRBV28 with TRBJ1-1; maybe TRBD1 (6 bases). Trimming pared 5 bases from V and 5 bases from J, leaving 15 bases between. Germline values: CDR1 MDHEN, CDR2 SYDVKM. The CDR3 loop spans 14 amino acids. As DNA, the CDR3 is TGTGCCAGCAGTCCCAGGGGATCAGAGACTGAAGCTTTCTTT. Translated, it gives CASSPRGSETEAFF.

This chain links TRBV28 with TRBJ2-7; 7 nucleotides match TRBD1. The length of the CDR3 is 19 residues. Per the germline V gene, CDR1 is MDHEN and CDR2 is SYDVKM. V was pared by 5 bases and J by 3 bases, with 22 bases of the junction left unmatched. The CDR3 sequence is CASSLHRDRFGSTRYEQYF. For the CDR3, the DNA is TGTGCCAGCAGTCTCCACCGGGACAGATTTGGATCCACTCGCTACGAGCAGTACTTC.

This chain uses TRBV2 with TRBJ2-2; TRBD2 matches at 7 bases. The CDR3 length is 14 residues. From germline, CDR1 is SNHLY and CDR2 FYNNEI. Trimming at V came to 7 bases and at J to 6 bases, leaving 8 bases not matched to a gene. The CDR3 bases are TGTGCCAGCAATCCGGGCCGGGGGGCCGGGGAGCTGTTTTTT. Residues: CASNPGRGAGELFF.

The chain joins TRBV11-2 to TRBJ2-1; 10 positions match TRBD2. From germline, CDR1 is SGHAT and CDR2 FQNNGV. The CDR3 length is 15 residues. V dropped 7 bases and J dropped 8; count of bases not matched to a gene: 11. The CDR3 is CASTLGLAAWDEQFF. CDR3 nucleotide sequence: TGTGCCAGCACCCTAGGACTAGCGGCCTGGGATGAGCAGTTCTTC.

This clone was seen once. The V gene is TRBV21-1, the J gene TRBJ2-7; the D call of TRBD1 is as the table states it, not checked on the DNA. TRBV21-1 is assigned pseudogene status. This CDR3 comprises 16 residues. As DNA, the CDR3 is TGTGCCAGCAGCAAAATAACCTCGGGACAGATATACGAGCAGTACTTC. Its translation is CASSKITSGQIYEQYF.

In nucleotides, the CDR3 is TGTGCCAGCAGCCGGGACAGGGGGTCGGAAGCTTTCTTT. Its protein product is CASSRDRGSEAFF. The chain is built from TRBV6-1 and TRBJ1-1; 11 bases fit TRBD1. The ends lost 6 bases at V and 8 bases at J; junction bases unmatched: 5. This CDR3 has 13 amino acids. Per the germline V gene, CDR1 is MNHNS and CDR2 is SASEGT.

The genes are TRBV4-3 and TRBJ2-3; 7 bases fit TRBD1. The trim removed 0 bases at V and 4 bases at J, leaving 7 bases unmatched. Germline-derived CDR1 and CDR2 are LGHNA and YSLEER. The CDR3 consists of 16 residues. CDR3 amino acids: CASSQELSGGADTQYF. In nucleotides, the CDR3 is TGCGCCAGCAGCCAAGAACTTTCAGGGGGTGCAGATACGCAGTATTTT.

The chain combines TRBV19 with TRBJ1-5; D call uncertain. The germline V gene has CDR1 LNHDA and CDR2 SQIVND (reference sequence). CDR3 size: 16 residues. V gave up 0 bases and J gave up 0 bases, with 9 bases separating them. As DNA, the CDR3 is TGTGCCAGTAGTATAGAGGCCTCCCATAGCAATCAGCCCCAGCATTTT. Protein: CASSIEASHSNQPQHF.

The chain is built from TRBV2 and TRBJ2-2; D is uncertain. Per the germline V gene, CDR1 is SNHLY and CDR2 is FYNNEI. V lost 2 bases to trimming and J lost 6 bases, with 4 bases between them. The length of the CDR3 is 12 residues. The CDR3 here is CASSERAGELFF. The CDR3 DNA is TGTGCCAGCAGTGAACGTGCCGGGGAGCTGTTTTTT.

This chain joins TRBV5-6 and TRBJ1-1; D may be TRBD1 (5 bases). Germline lookup yields CDR1 SGHDT and CDR2 YYEEEE. CDR3 size: 12 residues. Trimming stripped 3 bases from V and 8 bases from J, with 11 bases between. The DNA of the CDR3 is TGTGCCAGCAGCTCCCTGGCAGGGGAAGCTTTCTTT. This gives the protein CASSSLAGEAFF.

The chain employs TRBV5-1 and TRBJ2-7; 9 nucleotides match TRBD2. After removal of 1 base from V and 2 bases from J, the junction contained 4 bases not matched to a gene. Germline values: CDR1 SGHRS, CDR2 YFSETQ. This CDR3 is 15 amino acids long. The CDR3 DNA follows: TGCGCCAGCAGCTTGTTGGGCGGGAGGGCCTACGAGCAGTACTTC. Amino acid sequence: CASSLLGGRAYEQYF.

The rearrangement uses TRBV27 and TRBJ2-3; TRBD1 might be the D (6 bases). Trimming pared 5 bases from V and 6 bases from J, leaving 15 bases between. CDR3 length: 14 residues. Germline CDR1 is MNHEY and CDR2 is SMNVEV (reference sequence). The CDR3 loop reads CASSLIQGVDTQYF. As DNA, the CDR3 is TGTGCCAGCAGTCTAATACAGGGTGTCGATACGCAGTATTTT.

The rearrangement links TRBV5-4 to TRBJ2-4, with 7 bases that match TRBD2. Losses at the gene ends were 3 bases for V and 7 bases for J; bases not matched to a gene: 10. The CDR3 runs 15 residues. Per the germline V gene, CDR1 is SGHNT and CDR2 is YYREEE (reference sequence). CDR3 coding DNA: TGTGCCAGCAGCTCCCCCGGACTAGGTGATAACATTCAGTACTTC. It is translated as CASSSPGLGDNIQYF.

In its sample, this clone was seen once. This sequence joins TRBV6-5 and TRBJ1-2, with a weak D call TRBD1 (6 bases). This CDR3 has 15 amino acids. Germline CDR1 MNHEY, CDR2 SVGAGI. The V end was cut by 5 bases, the J end by 0 bases, with 13 bases between. CDR3: CASSPTGLSNYGYTF. Here the CDR3 DNA reads TGTGCCAGCAGTCCCACAGGGCTATCTAACTATGGCTACACCTTC.